This T cell receptor (beta chain) was recovered during a study of brain T cells in children with intractable seizures. General study findings and limits: Clones missing pre-surgery may reflect undersampling of that blood sample.

Germline V gene data show CDR1 as SGHTA and CDR2 as FQGTGA. V lost 6 bases and J lost 4; bases outside the gene matches: 13. The CDR3 totals 18 residues. The sequenced cases were selected for having the highest brain T cell transcript signatures. Before surgery, patients took at least one anti-epileptic drug. A note on this clone: As yet, its antigen is unknown.

Method: immunoSEQ multiplex PCR; TCRdb's copy keeps in-frame clones and lacks some. The sample contains fewer than 50,000 clones, approximately 92% of which appear only once. This sequence joins TRBV7-3 and TRBJ2-2; TRBD2 agrees at 11 bases. The sequence was collected from a girl aged 2-9 years with tuberous sclerosis and intractable seizures. Material: peripheral blood, obtained at surgery. In DNA, the CDR3 is TGTGCCAGCAGAAAAACCCCGACTAGCGGGGAACGCACCGGGGAGCTGTTTTTT. It is translated as CASRKTPTSGERTGELFF.